This T cell receptor beta chain appears in the sequencing data of a study of blood T cell repertoires in COVID-19. As for the study in general: Samples taken during acute and convalescent COVID-19 were collected in the United States, Italy and Spain.

This CDR3 contains 14 residues. V shed 2 bases and J shed 6 bases, with 11 bases lying between them. Germline V gives CDR1 SGHTA, CDR2 FQGNSA. The repertoire was sequenced with immunoSEQ multiplex PCR; TCRdb's copy has only in-frame clones and lacks some. The profile shows about 110,000 clones, approximately 82% of them singletons. Sequencing was carried out using peripheral blood. This chain uses TRBV7-2 with TRBJ2-1, with a tentative D call TRBD2 (5 bases). This clonotype was obtained from a woman aged 80 or over with acute or convalescent COVID-19. The CDR3 DNA is TGTGCCAGCAGCTTATGGGCGGGTGGCAATGAGCAGTTCTTC. It specifies CASSLWAGGNEQFF.